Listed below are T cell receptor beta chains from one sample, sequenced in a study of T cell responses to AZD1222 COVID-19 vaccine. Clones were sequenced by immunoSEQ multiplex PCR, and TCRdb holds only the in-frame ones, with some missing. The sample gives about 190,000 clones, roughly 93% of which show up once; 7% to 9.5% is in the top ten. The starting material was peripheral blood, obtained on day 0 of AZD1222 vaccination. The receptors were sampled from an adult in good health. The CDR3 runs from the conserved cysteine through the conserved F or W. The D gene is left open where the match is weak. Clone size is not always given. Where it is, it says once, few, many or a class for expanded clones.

DNA: TGTGCCAGCAGCTCATGGGGACAGCTTAATCAGCCCCAGCATTTT
CDR3: CASSSWGQLNQPQHF
J: TRBJ1-5
V: TRBV5-8
D: TRBD1
size: NA

DNA: TGTGCCAGCTCACCACGCAGGGGCCCCTACGAGCAGTACTTC
CDR3: CASSPRRGPYEQYF
J: TRBJ2-7
V: TRBV18
D: NA
size: NA

DNA: TGTGCCACCAGCCTTGGGGGCGGGAGGGTCTTCACAGATACGCAGTATTTT
CDR3: CATSLGGGRVFTDTQYF
J: TRBJ2-3
V: TRBV24-1
D: TRBD2
size: NA

DNA: TGTGCCAGCAGCTTGGAGAACACCGGGGAGCTGTTTTTT
CDR3: CASSLENTGELFF
J: TRBJ2-2
V: TRBV7-3
D: NA
size: NA

DNA: TGTGCCAGCAGTGGACAGGGTTGGGAGCTGTTTTTT
CDR3: CASSGQGWELFF
J: TRBJ2-2
V: TRBV27
D: TRBD1
size: NA

DNA: TGTGCCAGCAGTGATTCGGCAGGGGGGAACACTGAAGCTTTCTTT
CDR3: CASSDSAGGNTEAFF
J: TRBJ1-1
V: TRBV2
D: TRBD1
size: NA

DNA: TGTGCCAGCAGCGCGTCCGGCGGGAGGGTCAATGAGCAGTTCTTC
CDR3: CASSASGGRVNEQFF
J: TRBJ2-1
V: TRBV9
D: TRBD2
size: NA

DNA: TGTGCCACCAGCAGAGGGAAGTATCAGCCCCAGCATTTT
CDR3: CATSRGKYQPQHF
J: TRBJ1-5
V: TRBV15
D: NA
size: NA

DNA: TGTGCCACCAGCAGAGATAGACCAGGGGTTGACACTGAAGCTTTCTTT
CDR3: CATSRDRPGVDTEAFF
J: TRBJ1-1
V: TRBV15
D: NA
size: once

DNA: TGTGCCAGCAGCCAGGAGGGCCTAGCGGGAGTCGGTCGCCTTCTGCGGGAGCTGTTTTTT
CDR3: CASSQEGLAGVGRLLRELFF
J: TRBJ2-2
V: TRBV7-8
D: TRBD2
size: NA

DNA: TGTGCCAGCAGTTTATCGACTAGCGGAAGCACAGATACGCAGTATTTT
CDR3: CASSLSTSGSTDTQYF
J: TRBJ2-3
V: TRBV27
D: TRBD2
size: NA

DNA: TGTGCAAGTCGCTTAGCGCTAGTGGCGGGAGGGCCCTCCTACAATGAGCAGTTCTTC
CDR3: CASRLALVAGGPSYNEQFF
J: TRBJ2-1
V: TRBV12-2
D: NA
size: once

DNA: TGTGCCAGCAGTACCCCCTTTGGGGGCACTAAAGCTTTCTTT
CDR3: CASSTPFGGTKAFF
J: TRBJ1-1
V: TRBV27
D: NA
size: once

DNA: TGTGCCTGGAGTGTAAATCTAGGGAGCTATGGCTACACCTTC
CDR3: CAWSVNLGSYGYTF
J: TRBJ1-2
V: TRBV30
D: NA
size: NA

DNA: TGTGCCAGCGGGGGCCACTCGGAAAACATTCAGTACTTC
CDR3: CASGGHSENIQYF
J: TRBJ2-4
V: TRBV2
D: NA
size: NA

DNA: TGTGCCAGCGCTGGCCAGGCAACCGGGGAGCTGTTTTTT
CDR3: CASAGQATGELFF
J: TRBJ2-2
V: TRBV12-3/TRBV12-4
D: NA
size: NA

DNA: TGTGCCAGCAGCACCGCCACAGAGACAAACTACAATGAGCAGTTCTTC
CDR3: CASSTATETNYNEQFF
J: TRBJ2-1
V: TRBV7-3
D: NA
size: NA

DNA: TGTGCCAGCAGTCCAAGCCCCCCTGCTCCAGGCTGGCGTTCACCCCTCCACTTT
CDR3: CASSPSPPAPGWRSPLHF
J: TRBJ1-6
V: TRBV27
D: NA
size: NA

DNA: TGTGCCAGCAGCATTACAGGGAGGTACACCGGGGAGCTGTTTTTT
CDR3: CASSITGRYTGELFF
J: TRBJ2-2
V: TRBV28
D: NA
size: NA

DNA: TGTGCCAGCAAGATGGCGTGGGGGAGCAATCAGCCCCAGCATTTT
CDR3: CASKMAWGSNQPQHF
J: TRBJ1-5
V: TRBV6-5
D: NA
size: NA

DNA: TGTGCCAGCAGCAAAGAAAATGTTGAGCAGTTCTTC
CDR3: CASSKENVEQFF
J: TRBJ2-1
V: TRBV21-1
D: NA
size: NA

DNA: TGTGCCAGAAAAGCGCGGCCGAACACCGGGGAGCTGTTTTTT
CDR3: CARKARPNTGELFF
J: TRBJ2-2
V: TRBV30
D: NA
size: once

DNA: TGTGCCAGCTCACCGAGAAGTGGCGGCAATCAGCCCCAGCATTTT
CDR3: CASSPRSGGNQPQHF
J: TRBJ1-5
V: TRBV18
D: NA
size: NA

DNA: TGTGCCAGCAGCCAAGGAATCTATACAGGGGAGAGCTACGAGCAGTACTTC
CDR3: CASSQGIYTGESYEQYF
J: TRBJ2-7
V: TRBV14
D: TRBD1
size: NA

DNA: TGTGCCAGCACCTCAAGACGGTCAACTAATGAAAAACTGTTTTTT
CDR3: CASTSRRSTNEKLFF
J: TRBJ1-4
V: TRBV7-9
D: NA
size: NA

DNA: TGTGCCAGCAGCTTAGAACAGGGGAGCAATCAGCCCCAGCATTTT
CDR3: CASSLEQGSNQPQHF
J: TRBJ1-5
V: TRBV7-2
D: TRBD1
size: NA

DNA: TGTGCCACCAACAGGGTTCCCTCCAATGAGCAGTTCTTC
CDR3: CATNRVPSNEQFF
J: TRBJ2-1
V: TRBV6-4
D: NA
size: NA

DNA: TGTGCCAGCAGTCGCCGGGGACAGGGTGGGACCACCACTGAAGCTTTCTTT
CDR3: CASSRRGQGGTTTEAFF
J: TRBJ1-1
V: TRBV6-6
D: TRBD1
size: NA

DNA: TGTGCCAGCGCCTCCGGGACTAGCGGGTTATTATACGAGCAGTACTTC
CDR3: CASASGTSGLLYEQYF
J: TRBJ2-7
V: TRBV5-4
D: TRBD2
size: NA

DNA: TGTGCCAGCAGCCAAGGAAATCCGGGACTAGCCTACGAGCAGTACTTC
CDR3: CASSQGNPGLAYEQYF
J: TRBJ2-7
V: TRBV4-2
D: TRBD2
size: NA

DNA: TGCGCCAGCAGTGAGTCCCGCGGCACAACAGATACGCAGTATTTT
CDR3: CASSESRGTTDTQYF
J: TRBJ2-3
V: TRBV10-1
D: NA
size: NA

DNA: TGTGCCATCGCAGACAGCAGGAATCAGCCCCAGCATTTT
CDR3: CAIADSRNQPQHF
J: TRBJ1-5
V: TRBV10-3
D: NA
size: once

DNA: TGTGCCAGCAGCGCGGACAGGGCACCCCTCCACTTT
CDR3: CASSADRAPLHF
J: TRBJ1-6
V: TRBV3-1/TRBV3-2
D: TRBD1
size: once

DNA: TGCAGCGTTGGAGACAGGGGGGGCACTGAAGCTTTCTTT
CDR3: CSVGDRGGTEAFF
J: TRBJ1-1
V: TRBV29-1
D: TRBD1
size: NA

DNA: TGTGCTAGTGGTAGGGGACATCCCGAGTTGTTT
CDR3: CASGRGHPELF
J: TRBJ1-1
V: TRBV12-5
D: NA
size: NA

DNA: TGCGCCAGCCTTCTTAGGGGGAGCTCCTACGAGCAGTACTTC
CDR3: CASLLRGSSYEQYF
J: TRBJ2-7
V: TRBV23-1
D: NA
size: few

DNA: TGTGCCAGTAGTATAGATACGGGGAAAGGACAGCCCCAGCATTTT
CDR3: CASSIDTGKGQPQHF
J: TRBJ1-5
V: TRBV19
D: NA
size: NA

DNA: TGTGCCAGCAGTTACTCGGCTAGCGGGCCCCCCTCGACCCAGTACTTC
CDR3: CASSYSASGPPSTQYF
J: TRBJ2-5
V: TRBV6-5
D: TRBD2
size: NA

DNA: TGTGCCAGCAGCCATGGACAGGGAGGCTACAATGAGCAGTTCTTC
CDR3: CASSHGQGGYNEQFF
J: TRBJ2-1
V: TRBV7-9
D: TRBD1
size: NA

DNA: TGTGCCAGCAGTCCTCGGACAGGGAGCACAGATACGCAGTATTTT
CDR3: CASSPRTGSTDTQYF
J: TRBJ2-3
V: TRBV27
D: TRBD1
size: NA

DNA: TGTGCCAGCAGCCGCGGGACTAGCGGAACAAAATCCTACGAGCAGTACTTC
CDR3: CASSRGTSGTKSYEQYF
J: TRBJ2-7
V: TRBV6-2/TRBV6-3
D: TRBD2
size: once

DNA: TGTGCCAGCAGTCCATTAGCGGGAGGTTCCTACGAGCAGTACTTC
CDR3: CASSPLAGGSYEQYF
J: TRBJ2-7
V: TRBV27
D: TRBD2
size: NA

DNA: TGTGCCTGGAGAAATTTGGCGTCACCCCTCCACTTT
CDR3: CAWRNLASPLHF
J: TRBJ1-6
V: TRBV30
D: NA
size: NA

DNA: TGTGCCAGCAGTTTATTAGGGACAGGGGTCTACGAGCAGTACTTC
CDR3: CASSLLGTGVYEQYF
J: TRBJ2-7
V: TRBV27
D: TRBD1
size: NA

DNA: TGTGCCAGCAGCGTACTCGCGGGAGGGGTCTACAATGAGCAGTTCTTC
CDR3: CASSVLAGGVYNEQFF
J: TRBJ2-1
V: TRBV9
D: TRBD2
size: NA

DNA: TGTGCCACCAGTGATTTGAGGGGGAACTACAATGAGCAGTTCTTC
CDR3: CATSDLRGNYNEQFF
J: TRBJ2-1
V: TRBV24-1
D: NA
size: NA

DNA: TGCGCCAGCAGCGGGACAGCCTCTGGAAACACCATATATTTT
CDR3: CASSGTASGNTIYF
J: TRBJ1-3
V: TRBV4-1
D: TRBD1
size: NA

DNA: TGTGCCAGCAGCCAAGGACTAGCGGGAGACTACAATGAGCAGTTCTTC
CDR3: CASSQGLAGDYNEQFF
J: TRBJ2-1
V: TRBV4-2
D: TRBD2
size: NA

DNA: TGTGCCAGCCGGGAGTTAAATGGTGAAACTAATGAAAAACTGTTTTTT
CDR3: CASRELNGETNEKLFF
J: TRBJ1-4
V: TRBV27
D: NA
size: once

DNA: TGTGCCAGCTCCCTTCCCCGCAGGGGCACTAACTATGGCTACACCTTC
CDR3: CASSLPRRGTNYGYTF
J: TRBJ1-2
V: TRBV28
D: NA
size: NA

DNA: TGTGCCAGCAGCCCGGGACTAGCGGGATCCTACAATGAGCAGTTCTTC
CDR3: CASSPGLAGSYNEQFF
J: TRBJ2-1
V: TRBV5-6
D: TRBD2
size: NA

DNA: TGTGCCAGCAGTTCCATGGGACAGGGTGAAAAACTGTTTTTT
CDR3: CASSSMGQGEKLFF
J: TRBJ1-4
V: TRBV28
D: TRBD1
size: NA

DNA: TGTGCCAGCAGCCCACCCGGGGCAAAGCAGTACTTC
CDR3: CASSPPGAKQYF
J: TRBJ2-7
V: TRBV3-1/TRBV3-2
D: NA
size: once

DNA: TGTGCCAGCAGTCACCAGGGCCCCATGAACACTGAAGCTTTCTTT
CDR3: CASSHQGPMNTEAFF
J: TRBJ1-1
V: TRBV28
D: NA
size: NA